The 23 T cell receptor beta chains below come from one sample, sequenced in a study of PD-L1 blockade in urothelial cancer. Sequenced by immunoSEQ multiplex PCR; TCRdb stores in-frame clones only, minus some. The profile shows roughly 130,000 clones, 65% to 85% of them singletons. Documented time point: pretreatment peripheral blood. Specimen: PBMCs, collected around atezolizumab (anti-PD-L1) treatment. The receptors shown here come from a man in his forties or fifties with urothelial cancer.

The rearrangement uses TRBV4-1 and TRBJ1-2; 10 bases fit TRBD1. This CDR3 region has 16 residues. CDR1 and CDR2 from the germline V gene are MGHRA and YSYEKL. V shed 1 base and J 4 bases; nucleotides not matched to a gene: 6. CDR3 amino acids: CASSQGQGARGYGYTF. CDR3 DNA sequence: TGCGCCAGCAGCCAAGGACAGGGGGCGCGGGGCTATGGCTACACCTTC.

The chain couples TRBV7-2 to TRBJ2-7; a possible D gene is TRBD1 (5 bases). CDR3 length equals 13 residues. V lost 5 bases to trimming and J lost 3 bases, with 11 bases between them. Per the germline V gene, CDR1 is SGHTA and CDR2 is FQGNSA. The DNA of the CDR3 is TGTGCCAGCAGCGCGGCAGGGAACTACGAGCAGTACTTC. As protein: CASSAAGNYEQYF.

The sample holds a few counts of this clone. The V gene is TRBV11-2, the J gene TRBJ1-2, with 9 bases fitting TRBD1. Trimming cost V 7 bases and J 8 bases; bases outside gene matches: 17. CDR3 length equals 16 residues. Germline V gives CDR1 SGHAT, CDR2 FQNNGV. Here the CDR3 reads CASTNTGQGQQGGYTF. The CDR3 DNA sequence: TGTGCCAGCACCAATACCGGACAGGGGCAACAGGGGGGCTACACCTTC.

The V and J genes are TRBV5-1 and TRBJ2-4; tentative D call: TRBD1 (6 bases). The V and J ends lost 2 bases and 4 bases respectively, with 13 bases between them. Germline CDR1 is SGHRS and CDR2 is YFSETQ. This CDR3 comprises 15 residues. CDR3 nucleotide sequence: TGCGCCAGCAGCTTTGAGGGGGATGGGAAAAACATTCAGTACTTC. It translates to CASSFEGDGKNIQYF.

The DNA of the CDR3 is TGCGCCAGCAGCTTCCCGGCAGGCGCGACTAGCGGGAGGCGGGGCGACTCTGGGGCCAACGTCCTGACTTTC. It translates to CASSFPAGATSGRRGDSGANVLTF. The V call is TRBV5-1, the J call TRBJ2-6; TRBD2 matches 13 bases. Germline V gives CDR1 SGHRS, CDR2 YFSETQ. CDR3 length: 24 residues. Trimming cost V 2 bases and J 0 bases; bases outside gene matches: 20.

The V gene is TRBV5-4, the J gene TRBJ2-1; D is possibly TRBD2 (6 bases). Germline assignment: CDR1 SGHNT and CDR2 YYREEE (reference sequence). V was trimmed by 5 bases and J by 0 bases, leaving 12 bases between them. This CDR3 has 15 residues. In DNA, the CDR3 is TGTGCCAGCAGACGGGACTCGAGCTCCTACAATGAGCAGTTCTTC. Translated, it gives CASRRDSSSYNEQFF. Full variable domain (missing parts from reference TRBV5-4 and TRBJ2-1): ETGVTQSPTHLIKTRGQQVTLRCSSQSGHNTVSWYQQALGQGPQFIFQYYREEENGRGNFPPRFSGLQFPNYSSELNVNALELDDSALYLCASRRDSSSYNEQFFGPGTRLTVL.

This clone was seen a few times. This sequence joins TRBV28 and TRBJ2-1, with TRBD1 identical over 9 bases. The junction had 11 bases not matched to a gene; V was cut back by 7 bases and J by 13 bases. The CDR3 spans 13 residues. Germline-derived CDR1 and CDR2 are MDHEN and SYDVKM. CDR3 in DNA: TGTGCCAGCACCTGGGGGGGACAGGGAATTCAGTTCTTC. As protein: CASTWGGQGIQFF.

The chain combines TRBV9 with TRBJ2-7, with 11 bases lining up with TRBD1. The CDR3 is made up of 15 amino acids. Trimming took 3 bases from V and 4 from J; bases not matched to a gene: 6. CDR1 is SGDLS and CDR2 is YYNGEE in the germline V gene. As DNA, the CDR3 is TGTGCCAGCAGCGCGGGGGGACAGGGGGGGTACGAGCAGTACTTC. Its translation: CASSAGGQGGYEQYF.

The rearrangement uses TRBV18 and TRBJ1-6; TRBD1 might be the D (6 bases). V was shortened by 6 bases and J by 3 bases, with 12 bases between the two germline ends. The germline V gene encodes CDR1 KGHSH and CDR2 LQKENI. There are 15 residues in the CDR3. The CDR3 coding sequence is TGTGCCAGCTCGGGCGCGACAGGCTATAATTCACCCCTCCACTTT. Encoded protein: CASSGATGYNSPLHF.

In its sample, this clone was seen once. The chain carries TRBV9 and TRBJ2-2; unclear D gene. Trimming took off 1 base at V and 5 bases at J, with 6 bases between the two ends. The CDR3 runs to 13 residues. Germline V CDR1 and CDR2: SGDLS, YYNGEE. The CDR3 reads CASSVHRTGELFF. The CDR3 coding sequence is TGTGCCAGCAGCGTACATCGGACCGGGGAGCTGTTTTTT. Full variable domain (remainder filled in from reference TRBV9 and TRBJ2-2): DSGVTQTPKHLITATGQRVTLRCSPRSGDLSVYWYQQSLDQGLQFLIQYYNGEERAKGNILERFSAQQFPDLHSELNLSSLELGDSALYFCASSVHRTGELFFGEGSRLTVL.

The chain combines TRBV19 with TRBJ1-3, with a tentative D call TRBD1 (6 bases). Trimming pared 5 bases from V and 0 bases from J, leaving 14 bases between. Germline V CDR1 and CDR2: LNHDA, SQIVND (reference sequence). The CDR3 is 16 residues long. The CDR3 is CASSGGQFHSGNTIYF. As DNA, the CDR3 is TGTGCCAGTAGTGGCGGACAGTTCCACTCTGGAAACACCATATATTTT. The entire variable domain, with the rest obtained from reference TRBV19 and TRBJ1-3, is as follows: DGGITQSPKYLFRKEGQNVTLSCEQNLNHDAMYWYRQDPGQGLRLIYYSQIVNDFQKGDIAEGYSVSREKKESFPLTVTSAQKNPTAFYLCASSGGQFHSGNTIYFGEGSWLTVV.

V is TRBV13 and J is TRBJ1-1; unclear D gene. With 0 bases removed from V and 1 base from J, the gap between germline ends came to 12 bases. Germline-derived CDR1 and CDR2 are PRHDT and FYEKMQ (reference sequence). There are 16 residues in the CDR3. The CDR3 sequence is CASSLGLWLSNTEAFF. CDR3 in DNA: TGTGCCAGCAGCTTAGGCCTGTGGCTTTCGAACACTGAAGCTTTCTTT.

This clone was recorded once. The chain recombines TRBV7-2 with TRBJ2-3; 10 bases line up with TRBD2. Looked up from germline, CDR1 is SGHTA and CDR2 is FQGNSA. This CDR3 is 17 amino acids long. With 7 bases clipped from V and 1 base from J, the junction kept 11 bases outside the gene matches. The DNA for the CDR3 is TGTGCCAGCAAAAAGGCTAGCGGGAGAGGGCGCACAGATACGCAGTATTTT. It is translated as CASKKASGRGRTDTQYF. Full variable domain (missing parts from reference TRBV7-2 and TRBJ2-3): GAGVSQSPSNKVTEKGKDVELRCDPISGHTALYWYRQSLGQGLEFLIYFQGNSAPDKSGLPSDRFSAERTGGSVSTLTIQRTQQEDSAVYLCASKKASGRGRTDTQYFGPGTRLTVL.

This clone appeared once. V and J are TRBV27 and TRBJ2-7; 9 bases map to TRBD2. Per germline, CDR1 MNHEY and CDR2 SMNVEV (reference sequence). The V segment lost 5 bases and the J segment 2 bases; nucleotides outside the gene matches: 7. This CDR3 is built from 15 residues. The CDR3: CASSLSGRPPYEQYF. The CDR3 bases are TGTGCCAGCAGTCTTAGCGGGAGACCGCCCTACGAGCAGTACTTC.

This clone was picked up one time. The genes are TRBV6-6 and TRBJ1-1; possible D gene TRBD1, 5 bases. The CDR3 consists of 14 residues. From germline, CDR1 is MNHNY and CDR2 SVGAGI (reference sequence). V shed 1 base and J shed 7 bases, with 13 bases lying between them. In DNA form, the CDR3 reads TGTGCCAGCAGTTACTGCAGGGAGGGGTGTGAAGCTTTCTTT. Amino acids: CASSYCREGCEAFF.

The chain has TRBV13 and TRBJ2-2, with D possibly TRBD1 on 6 matching bases. V was clipped by 4 bases and J by 4 bases, with 10 bases between them. The germline gives CDR1 PRHDT, CDR2 FYEKMQ (reference sequence). The CDR3 length is 14 residues. CDR3 protein: CASSSKGVTGELFF. CDR3 nucleotide sequence: TGTGCCAGCAGCTCGAAGGGGGTCACCGGGGAGCTGTTTTTT.

DNA of the CDR3: TGTGCCAGCAGTGACAGCGGGAGCTCCTACAATGAGCAGTTCTTC. Protein sequence: CASSDSGSSYNEQFF. This chain uses TRBV6-1 with TRBJ2-1; 8 bases map to TRBD2. Trimming removed 3 bases from V and 0 bases from J; junction bases left unmatched: 1. Germline CDR1 reads MNHNS; CDR2 reads SASEGT. The CDR3 totals 15 residues.

This sequence joins TRBV11-3 and TRBJ2-7; 9 bases fit TRBD1. The CDR3 is 14 amino acids. Germline trimming cut 5 bases from V and 4 bases from J; bases unmatched to any gene: 6. Germline V gene data show CDR1 as SGHNT and CDR2 as YENEEA. The CDR3 DNA follows: TGTGCCAGCAGCCCCGGGACAGGGAGTTACGAGCAGTACTTC. Translation: CASSPGTGSYEQYF.

J is TRBJ2-7 and V is TRBV6-5, with 9 bases matching TRBD1. This CDR3 has 14 amino acids. Losses at the gene ends were 5 bases for V and 5 bases for J; bases not matched to a gene: 7. Germline CDR1 MNHEY, CDR2 SVGAGI. CDR3 in amino acids: CASSKRDRAHEQYF. The DNA of the CDR3 is TGTGCCAGCAGTAAGCGGGACAGGGCCCACGAGCAGTACTTC.

This chain links TRBV6-6 with TRBJ2-7, with TRBD1 as a possible D gene (6 bases). Germline V gives CDR1 MNHNY, CDR2 SVGAGI (reference sequence). The CDR3 covers 14 residues. The V end lost 9 bases, the J end lost 0 bases, and 15 bases lay between the germline ends. DNA for the CDR3: TGTGCCAGTTGGGGCCGGACAGCCTCCTACGAGCAGTACTTC. Translated: CASWGRTASYEQYF.

This clone was detected once. The chain combines TRBV9 with TRBJ2-2; perhaps TRBD1 as D (5 bases). This CDR3 contains 15 residues. CDR1 and CDR2 from the germline V gene are SGDLS and YYNGEE. Trimming stripped 5 bases from V and 2 bases from J, with 13 bases between. The CDR3 region is CASSPWQGNTGELFF. The CDR3 DNA sequence: TGTGCCAGCAGTCCTTGGCAGGGAAACACCGGGGAGCTGTTTTTT.

This rearrangement joins TRBV28 to TRBJ2-5, with 8 bases identical to TRBD2. The germline gives CDR1 MDHEN, CDR2 SYDVKM. The CDR3 sequence is 18 residues long. V dropped 2 bases and J dropped 8; count of bases not matched to a gene: 19. Here the CDR3 DNA reads TGTGCCAGCAGTTTAAGTACCTGGAGCGGGGGACCCAAGAACACCCAGTACTTC. Encoded protein: CASSLSTWSGGPKNTQYF.

There are a few counts of this clone. The V and J genes are TRBV18 and TRBJ1-2; D possibly corresponds to TRBD1 (5 bases). Trimming cost V 0 bases and J 5 bases, with 16 bases left between them. Germline lookup yields CDR1 KGHSH and CDR2 LQKENI. CDR3 size: 16 residues. CDR3 sequence (DNA): TGTGCCAGCTCACCACCCGCCGGGCAGGGCCTTTATGGCTACACCTTC. This gives the protein CASSPPAGQGLYGYTF.